The 10 T cell receptor beta chains listed next were all sequenced from one sample in a study of tumor and adjacent non-tumor tissue in lung cancer. Three rounds of nested PCR, following a modified ARM-PCR protocol, produced the TCRbeta library. TCRdb re-analysed the multiplex PCR reads in MiXCR, keeping a single row per CDR3 protein. Here the sample spans 40,000 to 45,000 distinct CDR3 sequences, around 62% being singletons. RNA was extracted from bulk tissue without any cell sorting. The normal lung tissue was taken more than 3 cm from the tumor edge. The material sequenced was distant non-tumor lung tissue. The source of these receptors is a woman aged 35 to 49 with non-small cell lung cancer.

A few counts support this clonotype. The chain uses TRBV24-1 and TRBJ2-1; 10 bases are shared with TRBD1. Germline V gives CDR1 KGHDR, CDR2 SFDVKD. This CDR3 is built from 16 residues. V trimming: 5 bases; J trimming: 2 bases; junction bases outside the gene matches: 5. CDR3: CATSGLTGGAYNEQFF. CDR3 in DNA: TGTGCCACCAGTGGGTTGACAGGGGGCGCCTACAATGAGCAGTTCTTC.

A note on this clonotype: A much bigger clone sits one base away, suggesting this may be a read error. The CDR3 carries no conserved terminal phenylalanine or tryptophan, so it likely arises from a read error. The chain combines TRBV28 with TRBJ2-5; D is possibly TRBD1 or TRBD2 (5 bases each). CDR3 length: 11 residues. V gave up 6 bases and J gave up 9 bases, with 11 bases separating them. Germline-derived CDR1 and CDR2 are MDHEN and SYDVKM. CDR3 coding DNA: TGTGCCAGCAGCCCGATGGGGGCCCAGTACATC. Its protein is CASSPMGAQYI.

This chain uses TRBV20-1 with TRBJ1-2; D is perhaps TRBD1 (6 bases). In germline, CDR1 is DFQATT, CDR2 SNEGSKA (reference sequence). Between the trimmed V and J ends, which lost 0 bases and 2 bases, there was a span of 7 bases. The CDR3 spans 13 residues. This CDR3 reads CSAREGGNYGYTF. As DNA, the CDR3 is TGCAGTGCTAGAGAAGGGGGGAACTATGGCTACACCTTC.

In the case of this clonotype: This CDR3 is missing its conserved last phenylalanine or tryptophan, likely due to a read error. The chain uses TRBV11-2 and TRBJ2-7, with a tentative D call TRBD2 (5 bases). The CDR3 consists of 14 residues. Per the germline V gene, CDR1 is SGHAT and CDR2 is FQNNGV. Trimming left V 3 bases short and J 1 base short, with 10 bases between. The CDR3 DNA reads TGTGCCAGCAGCTTGTACGGAGGATCCTACGAGCAGTACTCC. It translates to CASSLYGGSYEQYS.

A word on this clonotype: This is likely a read error, given that the CDR3 carries no conserved phenylalanine or tryptophan at its end. The chain is built from TRBV4-2 and TRBJ2-2, with 9 bases lining up with TRBD2. The J segment lost 6 bases and the V segment lost 2 bases, leaving 4 bases of the junction unmatched. Germline CDR1 is LGHNA and CDR2 is YNFKEQ. This CDR3 region has 15 residues. CDR3 nucleotides: TGTGCCAGCAGCCAACGACTAGCGGATCCCGGGGAGCTGTTTCTT. It encodes CASSQRLADPGELFL.

This rearrangement joins TRBV29-1 to TRBJ2-1, with 9 nucleotides matching TRBD1. This CDR3 region has 13 residues. Trimming at V came to 8 bases and at J to 8 bases, leaving 10 bases not matched to a gene. Germline-derived CDR1 and CDR2 are SQVTM and ANQGSEA. CDR3 protein: CSIRDRAGYEQFF. CDR3 coding DNA: TGCAGCATTAGGGACAGGGCTGGCTATGAGCAGTTCTTC.

This clonotype was picked up a small number of times. A clone one base away is much larger, so this may be a read error. The rearrangement joins TRBV6-1 to TRBJ2-3, with TRBD1 identical over 7 bases. This CDR3 has 12 amino acids. CDR1 is MNHNS, CDR2 SASEGT, per germline. CDR3 residues: CASLRGTDKQYF. Here the CDR3 DNA reads TGTGCCAGCTTACGTGGGACAGATAAGCAGTATTTT.

In its sample, this clonotype ranks as medium-sized. The chain carries TRBV29-1 and TRBJ2-1, with 13 bases identical to TRBD2. V shed 6 bases and J 3 bases; nucleotides not matched to a gene: 5. The CDR3 sequence is 15 residues long. Germline assignment: CDR1 SQVTM and CDR2 ANQGSEA. CDR3 coding DNA: TGCAGCGTCACAAGGACTAGCGGGAGCTACAATGAGCAGTTCTTC. Protein product: CSVTRTSGSYNEQFF.

This clonotype has only a few counts. It may be a read error: a sequence one base away is much more abundant. The chain employs TRBV2 and TRBJ1-3; D not certain. Germline-derived CDR1 and CDR2 are SNHLY and FYNNEI. Trimming pared 10 bases from V and 4 bases from J, leaving 14 bases between. The CDR3 runs to 13 residues. CDR3 residues: CAIGPSGGNTIYF. The DNA of the CDR3 is TGTGCCATCGGACCCTCGGGAGGAAACACCATATATTTT.

As regards this clonotype: A much larger clone sits a single nucleotide away, making a read error possible. The chain uses TRBV20-1 and TRBJ2-7, with TRBD2 identical over 7 bases. V lost 3 bases and J lost 1; bases outside the gene matches: 6. Germline CDR1 is DFQATT and CDR2 is SNEGSKA (reference sequence). CDR3 length: 14 residues. The CDR3 is CSASFVGLSYEQYF. The CDR3 DNA reads as TGCAGTGCTAGTTTCGTGGGACTATCCTACGAGCAGTACTTC.